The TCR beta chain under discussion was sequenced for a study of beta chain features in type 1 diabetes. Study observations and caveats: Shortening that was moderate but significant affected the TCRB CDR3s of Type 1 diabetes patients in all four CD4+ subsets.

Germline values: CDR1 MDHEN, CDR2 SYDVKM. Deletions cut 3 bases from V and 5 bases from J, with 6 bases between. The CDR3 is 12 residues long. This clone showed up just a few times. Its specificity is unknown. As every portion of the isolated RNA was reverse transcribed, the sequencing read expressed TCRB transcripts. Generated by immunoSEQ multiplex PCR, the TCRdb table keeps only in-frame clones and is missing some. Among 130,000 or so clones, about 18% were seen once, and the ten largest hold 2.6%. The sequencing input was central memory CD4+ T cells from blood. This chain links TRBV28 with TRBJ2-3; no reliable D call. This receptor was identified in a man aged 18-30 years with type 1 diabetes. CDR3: CASSLVIDTQYF. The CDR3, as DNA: TGTGCCAGCAGTTTGGTGATAGATACGCAGTATTTT.